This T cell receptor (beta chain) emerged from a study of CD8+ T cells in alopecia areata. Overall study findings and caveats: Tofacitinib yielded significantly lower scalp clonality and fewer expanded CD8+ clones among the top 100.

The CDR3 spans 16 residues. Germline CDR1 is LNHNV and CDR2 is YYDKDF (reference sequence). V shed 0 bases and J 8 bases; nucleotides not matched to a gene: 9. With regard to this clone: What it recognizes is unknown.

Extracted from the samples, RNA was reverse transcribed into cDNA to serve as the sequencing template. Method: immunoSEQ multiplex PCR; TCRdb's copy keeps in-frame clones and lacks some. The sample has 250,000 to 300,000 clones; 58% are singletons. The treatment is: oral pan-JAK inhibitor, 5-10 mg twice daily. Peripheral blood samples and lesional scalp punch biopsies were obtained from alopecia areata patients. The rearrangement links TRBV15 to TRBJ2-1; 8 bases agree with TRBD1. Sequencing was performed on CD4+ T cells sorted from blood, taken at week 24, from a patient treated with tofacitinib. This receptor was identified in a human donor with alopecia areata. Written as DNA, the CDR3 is TGTGCCACCAGCAGAGATCGGGTGACAGGGGAGGATGAGCAGTTCTTC. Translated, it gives CATSRDRVTGEDEQFF.